The 25 T cell receptor beta chains in this list originate from one sample, sequenced in a study of blood T cells in healthy people across ages. A second 7 to 11 cycle PCR used barcoded and J-beta primers. TCRdb recomputed calls from the 5' RACE reads with MiXCR, one row per CDR3 protein. The sample holds approximately 1,700,000 distinct CDR3 sequences, approximately 40% seen once. Sequenced: blood. These receptors were taken from a human donor in good health.

The table lists this clonotype with a count of one. This chain links TRBV28 with TRBJ2-5; D unclear. V lost 4 bases to trimming and J lost 8 bases, with 17 bases between them. Germline CDR1 is MDHEN and CDR2 is SYDVKM. The CDR3 has 14 residues. The CDR3 sequence is CASSSGDIGRTQYF. The CDR3, as DNA: TGTGCCAGCAGTTCTGGGGATATTGGGCGAACCCAGTACTTC.

The chain couples TRBV4-1 to TRBJ2-3; 9 nucleotides align to TRBD2. V shed 1 base and J 6 bases; nucleotides not matched to a gene: 8. CDR1 and CDR2 (germline): MGHRA, YSYEKL. The CDR3 length is 16 residues. As DNA, the CDR3 is TGCGCCAGCAGCCAAGTCGGCGCGGGGGGGCTTGATACGCAGTATTTT. Its protein product is CASSQVGAGGLDTQYF.

This chain joins TRBV28 and TRBJ2-1, with 8 bases aligning to TRBD1. The CDR3 has 19 residues. Germline lookup yields CDR1 MDHEN and CDR2 SYDVKM. With V trimmed by 3 bases and J by 0 bases, 13 bases remained unmatched. The CDR3 region has the DNA TGTGCCAGCAGTTTCCCCGGGACAGGTACCTTTCTCTCCTACAATGAGCAGTTCTTC. It yields the protein CASSFPGTGTFLSYNEQFF.

This chain joins TRBV2 and TRBJ2-7; 9 bases line up with TRBD1. Germline loops: CDR1 SNHLY, CDR2 FYNNEI. This CDR3 is 15 amino acids long. Trimming took 6 bases from V and 4 from J; bases not matched to a gene: 10. The CDR3 spells CASSAGGQGWYEQYF. The CDR3 nucleotides are TGTGCCAGCAGCGCAGGAGGACAGGGGTGGTACGAGCAGTACTTC.

CDR3 sequence reads: CSVEDGSSNEQYF. DNA for the CDR3: TGCAGCGTTGAAGACGGCAGCAGCAACGAGCAGTACTTC. This chain uses TRBV29-1 with TRBJ2-7, with D unclear. The germline CDR1 and CDR2 sequences are SQVTM and ANQGSEA. V lost 0 bases and J 5 bases, leaving 11 bases between the germline ends. This CDR3 comprises 13 residues.

This rearrangement joins TRBV28 to TRBJ1-1; no clear D. The V and J ends lost 2 bases and 3 bases respectively, with 10 bases between them. The V gene's germline CDR1 is MDHEN and CDR2 SYDVKM. The CDR3 extends over 14 amino acids. CDR3 loop: CASSLDSGYTEAFF. The DNA for the CDR3 is TGTGCCAGCAGTTTAGATTCGGGCTACACTGAAGCTTTCTTT. Using reference TRBV28 and TRBJ1-1 for the parts outside the CDR3, the full variable domain is DVKVTQSSRYLVKRTGEKVFLECVQDMDHENMFWYRQDPGLGLRLIYFSYDVKMKEKGDIPEGYSVSREKKERFSLILESASTNQTSMYLCASSLDSGYTEAFFGQGTRLTVV.

Note on this clonotype: Since a much larger clone is just one base distant, this may be a read error. V usage is TRBV7-3 and J usage is TRBJ2-4, with D perhaps matching TRBD1 or TRBD2 (5 bases each). The J call may be incorrect, as the DNA end agrees better with TRBJ2-7. CDR1 and CDR2 (germline): SGHTA, FQGTGA. CDR3 size: 13 residues. This CDR3 is CASSLGGADEQYF. CDR3 nucleotide sequence: TGTGCCAGCAGCTTAGGGGGAGCAGACGAGCAGTACTTC.

This rearrangement joins TRBV7-2 to TRBJ2-2, with D uncertain. Germline V gene data show CDR1 as SGHTA and CDR2 as FQGNSA. Deletions cut 7 bases from V and 2 bases from J, with 8 bases between. This CDR3 spans 13 amino acids. In DNA, the CDR3 is TGTGCCAGCAAGACACCTAACACCGGGGAGCTGTTTTTT. Translation gives CASKTPNTGELFF.

This chain links TRBV6-5 with TRBJ2-6; weak D call: TRBD1 (5 bases). CDR1 is MNHEY, CDR2 SVGAGI, per germline. The V end lost 2 bases, the J end lost 2 bases, and 10 bases lay between the germline ends. This CDR3 has 16 amino acids. The CDR3 bases are TGTGCCAGCAGTTACCCCTCAGGGACTGGGGCCAACGTCCTGACTTTC. The encoded protein is CASSYPSGTGANVLTF.

This sequence joins TRBV5-1 and TRBJ2-5; 7 bases match TRBD1. The CDR3 sequence is 16 residues long. V lost 0 bases and J lost 1; bases outside the gene matches: 6. The germline gives CDR1 SGHRS, CDR2 YFSETQ. The CDR3 region has the DNA TGCGCCAGCAGCTTGGGGCTCGGGACAGCCCAAGAGACCCAGTACTTC. As protein: CASSLGLGTAQETQYF.

The chain has TRBV20-1 and TRBJ2-3; 13 bases map to TRBD2. Germline V gene lookup returns CDR1 DFQATT and CDR2 SNEGSKA (reference sequence). The ends lost 5 bases at V and 0 bases at J; junction bases unmatched: 8. The CDR3 covers 17 residues. CDR3 DNA: TGCAGTGCTTCTGGACTAGCGGGGGCGACTAGCACAGATACGCAGTATTTT. Translating it yields CSASGLAGATSTDTQYF.

J is TRBJ2-7 and V is TRBV12-3 or TRBV12-4; a weak D match, TRBD2 (6 bases). This CDR3 spans 16 amino acids. V was trimmed by 1 base and J by 2 bases, leaving 15 bases between them. The CDR3 region is CASSLGLGTFPYEQYF. The DNA for the CDR3 is TGTGCCAGCAGTTTAGGCCTCGGGACTTTTCCCTACGAGCAGTACTTC.

A remark on this clonotype: A junction end diverges from the germline sequence, so it may reflect a read error. This sequence joins TRBV7-8 and TRBJ1-2, with 8 nucleotides matching TRBD1. The CDR3 length is 17 residues. Germline V gene sequence: CDR1 SGHVS, CDR2 FQNEAQ. The CDR3: CAGSLPRTGLANYGYTF. In nucleotides, the CDR3 is TGTGCCGGCAGCTTACCCCGGACAGGGCTAGCTAACTATGGCTACACCTTC.

This clonotype was recorded only once. This chain links TRBV3-1 with TRBJ2-5, with 8 bases aligning to TRBD2. Judging by the DNA end, TRBJ2-7 fits better; the J call may be wrong. Germline CDR1 LGHDT, CDR2 YNNKEL (reference sequence). CDR3 length equals 18 residues. Here the CDR3 reads CASSQDMSGTRGNYEQYF. In DNA, the CDR3 is TGTGCCAGCAGCCAAGATATGTCTGGGACTAGAGGCAACTACGAGCAGTACTTC.

The chain recombines TRBV2 with TRBJ2-5; D may match TRBD1 or TRBD2 (6 bases each). The CDR3 is 14 amino acids. Germline values: CDR1 SNHLY, CDR2 FYNNEI. V lost 6 bases to trimming and J lost 4 bases, with 15 bases between them. The CDR3 DNA follows: TGTGCCAGCAGGTTGGGGGGCCAGTCAGAGACCCAGTACTTC. Its protein product is CASRLGGQSETQYF.

This clonotype was found a few times. The rearrangement uses TRBV6-6 and TRBJ2-3; D is unresolved. The ends were cut back, 6 bases at V and 6 bases at J, with 4 bases in the middle. The germline CDR1 and CDR2 sequences are MNHNY and SVGAGI (reference sequence). This CDR3 spans 10 amino acids. The CDR3 sequence: CASRLDTQYF. CDR3 sequence (DNA): TGTGCCAGCAGGCTTGATACGCAGTATTTT.

The V gene is TRBV2, the J gene TRBJ1-6; no clear D. The CDR3 is 14 amino acids. The germline V and J ends were trimmed by 7 bases and 7 bases, with 14 bases remaining between them. Germline V gene sequence: CDR1 SNHLY, CDR2 FYNNEI. CDR3 coding DNA: TGTGCCAGCATGACATGGACGGGGAATTCACCCCTCCACTTT. Protein product: CASMTWTGNSPLHF. Full variable domain (remainder filled in from reference TRBV2 and TRBJ1-6): EPEVTQTPSHQVTQMGQEVILRCVPISNHLYFYWYRQILGQKVEFLVSFYNNEISEKSEIFDDQFSVERPDGSNFTLKIRSTKLEDSAMYFCASMTWTGNSPLHFGNGTRLTVT.

The rearrangement joins TRBV12-3 or TRBV12-4 to TRBJ2-3, with 8 bases aligning to TRBD2. Unmatched junction bases numbered 2, after V lost 3 bases and J lost 0 bases. This CDR3 region has 15 residues. The CDR3 region has the DNA TGTGCCAGCAGTTTCGTAGCGGGGAGCACAGATACGCAGTATTTT. Translation: CASSFVAGSTDTQYF.

V gene TRBV29-1 combines with J gene TRBJ2-7, with D possibly matching TRBD1 (6 bases). Trimming left V 1 base short and J 3 bases short, with 7 bases between. Germline CDR1 SQVTM, CDR2 ANQGSEA. CDR3 length: 12 residues. The CDR3 coding sequence is TGCAGCGTTGAAGGGGGGCTCTACGAGCAGTACTTC. Translated, it gives CSVEGGLYEQYF.

V is TRBV29-1 and J is TRBJ1-1; D is unresolved. In germline, CDR1 is SQVTM, CDR2 ANQGSEA. CDR3 size: 13 residues. Trimming took 5 bases from V and 6 from J, leaving 16 bases between them. CDR3 bases: TGCAGCGTTAGGAAACGGTTTACTGCTGAAGCTTTCTTT. This gives the protein CSVRKRFTAEAFF.

This clonotype was detected a few times. V gene TRBV5-1 combines with J gene TRBJ2-1, with a possible D match to TRBD1 (6 bases). V lost 0 bases, J lost 6 bases, and 16 bases lay in between. CDR1 SGHRS and CDR2 YFSETQ come from the germline V gene. This CDR3 spans 16 amino acids. This chain's CDR3 is CASSLGPAGAGNEQFF. For the CDR3, the DNA is TGCGCCAGCAGCTTGGGGCCAGCAGGGGCGGGCAATGAGCAGTTCTTC.

This clonotype was counted between two and nine times. The CDR3 protein is CATGARPSSYNSPLHF. The CDR3 DNA follows: TGTGCCACCGGGGCTAGACCGAGCTCCTATAATTCACCCCTCCACTTT. The rearrangement joins TRBV27 to TRBJ1-6; perhaps TRBD1 as D (5 bases). V dropped 10 bases and J dropped 0 bases, with 16 bases sitting between them. The CDR3 sequence is 16 residues long. The germline gives CDR1 MNHEY, CDR2 SMNVEV (reference sequence).

This clonotype is a singleton in its sample. This may arise from a read error, as a much more abundant clone is one base away. V usage is TRBV5-1 and J usage is TRBJ2-4, with 7 nucleotides matching TRBD2. The J call may be wrong; the DNA end is better matched by TRBJ2-7. Per the germline V gene, CDR1 is SGHRS and CDR2 is YFSETQ. CDR3 size: 14 residues. In DNA, the CDR3 is TGCGCCAGAAGCTTGGAGGCGGGGGCCTACGAGCAGTACTTC. Translating it yields CARSLEAGAYEQYF.

This clonotype was recorded only once. CDR3: CASSLGLWTSGGNEQFF. Here the CDR3 DNA reads TGTGCCAGCAGCTTAGGGCTTTGGACTAGCGGGGGGAATGAGCAGTTCTTC. This chain connects TRBV11-3 to TRBJ2-1; 14 bases are a match to TRBD2. The CDR3 loop spans 17 amino acids. The germline CDR1 and CDR2 sequences are SGHNT and YENEEA. Trimming removed 1 base from V and 7 bases from J; junction bases left unmatched: 6.

This clonotype has only a few counts. DNA for the CDR3: TGCAGCGTTGAAGGGGCTATGACACGCTCCTACAATGAGCAGTTCTTC. Translated, it gives CSVEGAMTRSYNEQFF. This sequence joins TRBV29-1 and TRBJ2-1, with unresolved D. The V gene lost 1 base and the J gene lost 0 bases, with 13 bases spanning the gap. Germline loops: CDR1 SQVTM, CDR2 ANQGSEA. There are 16 residues in the CDR3.